This section outlines one T cell receptor beta chain sequence together with its context. Its antigen is as yet unknown. Healthy bone marrow donors formed the donor group. Germline lookup yields CDR1 ENHRY and CDR2 SYGVKD. V lost 4 bases to trimming and J lost 1 base, with 13 bases between them. This CDR3 has 16 residues. Researchers ran the PCR with 60 Vbeta and 13 Jbeta primers. The table came from immunoSEQ multiplex PCR; TCRdb's copy has only in-frame clones and leaves some out. The repertoire holds some 120,000 clones, with around three quarters as singletons. This record comes from a study of cytomegalovirus exposure and HLA in healthy donors. Study-level information: Within an early data release were approximately 85 million unique TCRs drawn from HLA-typed donors.

Study-wide results and caveats: What was likely a sequencing artifact was a cluster of highly shared sequence variants. Reports indicated that the classifier achieved high specificity and sensitivity in diagnosing cytomegalovirus status.

Sequencing used PBMCs. The source is a man aged 18 to 30 in good health and CMV-seronegative. The rearrangement uses TRBV10-3 and TRBJ2-2; D is perhaps TRBD2 (5 bases). CDR3 protein: CAISVPGNENTGELFF. Written as DNA, the CDR3 is TGTGCCATCAGTGTCCCCGGGAACGAGAACACCGGGGAGCTGTTTTTT.